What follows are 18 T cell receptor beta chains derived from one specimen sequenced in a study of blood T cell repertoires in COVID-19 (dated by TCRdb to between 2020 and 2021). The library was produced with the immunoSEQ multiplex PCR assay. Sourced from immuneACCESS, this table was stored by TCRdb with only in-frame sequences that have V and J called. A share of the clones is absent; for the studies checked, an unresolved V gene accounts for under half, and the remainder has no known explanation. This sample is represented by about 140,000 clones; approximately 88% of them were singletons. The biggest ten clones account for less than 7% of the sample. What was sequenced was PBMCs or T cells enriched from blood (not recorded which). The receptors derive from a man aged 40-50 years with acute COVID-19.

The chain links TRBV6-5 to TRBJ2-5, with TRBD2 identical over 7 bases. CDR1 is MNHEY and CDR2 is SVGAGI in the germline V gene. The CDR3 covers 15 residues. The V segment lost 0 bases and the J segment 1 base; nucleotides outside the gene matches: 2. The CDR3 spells CASSYSTSVQETQYF. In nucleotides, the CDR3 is TGTGCCAGCAGTTACTCCACTAGCGTCCAAGAGACCCAGTACTTC.

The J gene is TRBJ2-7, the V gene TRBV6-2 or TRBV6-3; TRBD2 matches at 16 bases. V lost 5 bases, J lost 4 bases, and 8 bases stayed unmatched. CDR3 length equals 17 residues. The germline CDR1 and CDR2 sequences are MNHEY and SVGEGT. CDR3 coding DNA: TGTGCCAGCAGTGCGGGGACTAGCGGGAGGGCCGGATACGAGCAGTACTTC. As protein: CASSAGTSGRAGYEQYF.

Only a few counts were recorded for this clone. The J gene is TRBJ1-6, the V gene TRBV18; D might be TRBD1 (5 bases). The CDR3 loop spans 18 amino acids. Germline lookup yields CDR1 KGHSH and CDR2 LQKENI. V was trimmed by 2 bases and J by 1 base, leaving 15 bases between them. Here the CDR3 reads CASSPVVPGQSYNSPLHF. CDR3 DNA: TGTGCCAGCTCACCAGTCGTTCCAGGGCAATCCTATAATTCACCCCTCCACTTT.

CDR3 sequence reads: CASSLTGPMNTEAFF. The CDR3 DNA reads TGCGCCAGCAGCTTGACAGGGCCCATGAACACTGAAGCTTTCTTT. The chain combines TRBV5-1 with TRBJ1-1, with D perhaps TRBD1 (6 bases). V was cut by 1 base and J by 0 bases, with 10 bases left in between. The CDR3 has 15 amino acids. The germline V gene has CDR1 SGHRS and CDR2 YFSETQ.

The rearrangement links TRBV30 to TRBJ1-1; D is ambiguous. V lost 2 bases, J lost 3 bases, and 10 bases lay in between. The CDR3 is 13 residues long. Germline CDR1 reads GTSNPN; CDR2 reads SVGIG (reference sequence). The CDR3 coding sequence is TGTGCCTGGAGTCAGAGGGCGGACACTGAAGCTTTCTTT. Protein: CAWSQRADTEAFF.

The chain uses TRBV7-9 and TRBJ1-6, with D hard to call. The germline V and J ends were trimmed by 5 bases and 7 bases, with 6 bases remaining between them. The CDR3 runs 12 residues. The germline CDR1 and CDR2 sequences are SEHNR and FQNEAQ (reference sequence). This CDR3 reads CASSRVNSPLHF. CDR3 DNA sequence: TGTGCCAGCAGCCGCGTGAATTCACCCCTCCACTTT.

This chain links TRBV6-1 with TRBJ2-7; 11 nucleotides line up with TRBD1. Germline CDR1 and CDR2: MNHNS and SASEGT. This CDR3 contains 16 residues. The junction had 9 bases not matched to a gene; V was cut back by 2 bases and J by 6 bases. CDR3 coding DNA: TGTGCCAGCAGTGAATTACCGGGACAGGGGGGGGTCGAGCAGTACTTC. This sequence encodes CASSELPGQGGVEQYF.

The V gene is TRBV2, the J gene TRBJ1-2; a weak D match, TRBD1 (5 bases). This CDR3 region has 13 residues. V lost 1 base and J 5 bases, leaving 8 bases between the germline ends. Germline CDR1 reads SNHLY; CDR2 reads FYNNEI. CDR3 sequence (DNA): TGTGCCAGCAGTGAAGGGCAGGGATATGGCTACACCTTC. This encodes CASSEGQGYGYTF.

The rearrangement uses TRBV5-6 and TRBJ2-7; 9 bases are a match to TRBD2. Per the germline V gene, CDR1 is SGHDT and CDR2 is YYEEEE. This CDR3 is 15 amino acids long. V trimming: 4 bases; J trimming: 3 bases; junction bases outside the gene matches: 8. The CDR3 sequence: CASSLLDSGSYEQYF. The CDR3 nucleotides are TGTGCCAGCAGCCTCCTGGATAGCGGGAGCTACGAGCAGTACTTC.

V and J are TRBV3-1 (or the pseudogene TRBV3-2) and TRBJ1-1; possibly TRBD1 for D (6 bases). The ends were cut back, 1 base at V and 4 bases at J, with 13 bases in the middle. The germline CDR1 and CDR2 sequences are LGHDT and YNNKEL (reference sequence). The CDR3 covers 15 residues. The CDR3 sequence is CASSQGDQGSTEAFF. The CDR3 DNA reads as TGTGCCAGCAGCCAAGGAGATCAGGGGAGCACTGAAGCTTTCTTT.

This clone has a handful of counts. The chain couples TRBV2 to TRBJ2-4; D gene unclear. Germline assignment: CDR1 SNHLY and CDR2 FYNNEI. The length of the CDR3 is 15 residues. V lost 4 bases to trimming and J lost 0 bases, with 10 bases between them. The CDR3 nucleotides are TGTGCCAGCAGTGTAGTCATGTCAGCCAAAAACATTCAGTACTTC. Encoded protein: CASSVVMSAKNIQYF.

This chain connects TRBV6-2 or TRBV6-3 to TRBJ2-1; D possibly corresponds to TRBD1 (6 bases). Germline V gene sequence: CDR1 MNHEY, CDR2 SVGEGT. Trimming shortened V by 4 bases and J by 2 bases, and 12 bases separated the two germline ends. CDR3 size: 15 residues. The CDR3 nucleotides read TGTGCCAGCAGTTTAGACAGGAACCCCTACAATGAGCAGTTCTTC. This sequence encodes CASSLDRNPYNEQFF.

The CDR3: CASRRTQTGGWSYEQYF. CDR3 coding DNA: TGTGCCAGCAGGAGAACCCAAACAGGGGGTTGGTCCTACGAGCAGTACTTC. This chain links TRBV27 with TRBJ2-7; 8 bases align to TRBD1. The germline V gene encodes CDR1 MNHEY and CDR2 SMNVEV (reference sequence). The CDR3 is 17 amino acids. Losses at the gene ends were 6 bases for V and 1 base for J; bases not matched to a gene: 14.

The CDR3 DNA reads as TGTGCCAGCAGTTTAGAGGCTGCCAGGGAAAATCAGCCCCAGCATTTT. It encodes CASSLEAARENQPQHF. The rearrangement links TRBV28 to TRBJ1-5; D is perhaps TRBD1 (5 bases). Per the germline V gene, CDR1 is MDHEN and CDR2 is SYDVKM. V lost 2 bases to trimming and J lost 4 bases, with 15 bases between them. The CDR3 length is 16 residues. Using reference TRBV28 and TRBJ1-5 for the parts outside the CDR3, the full variable domain is DVKVTQSSRYLVKRTGEKVFLECVQDMDHENMFWYRQDPGLGLRLIYFSYDVKMKEKGDIPEGYSVSREKKERFSLILESASTNQTSMYLCASSLEAARENQPQHFGDGTRLSIL.

CDR3 loop: CASSYIEASGGFSYEQYF. DNA of the CDR3: TGTGCCAGCAGTTACATCGAAGCGTCAGGGGGATTTTCCTACGAGCAGTACTTC. The chain couples TRBV28 to TRBJ2-7, with 7 nucleotides matching TRBD1. CDR3 length: 18 amino acids. CDR1 and CDR2 from the germline V gene are MDHEN and SYDVKM. V lost 4 bases, J lost 1 base, and 16 bases stayed unmatched. The full variable domain, in which reference TRBV28 and TRBJ2-7 provide the parts outside the CDR3, is DVKVTQSSRYLVKRTGEKVFLECVQDMDHENMFWYRQDPGLGLRLIYFSYDVKMKEKGDIPEGYSVSREKKERFSLILESASTNQTSMYLCASSYIEASGGFSYEQYFGPGTRLTVT.

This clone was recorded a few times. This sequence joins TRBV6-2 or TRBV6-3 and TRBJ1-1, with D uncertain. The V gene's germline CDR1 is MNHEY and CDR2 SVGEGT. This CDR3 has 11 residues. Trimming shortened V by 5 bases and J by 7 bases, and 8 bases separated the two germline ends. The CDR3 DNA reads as TGTGCCAGCAGTACTCGGGGTGAAGCTTTCTTT. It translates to CASSTRGEAFF.

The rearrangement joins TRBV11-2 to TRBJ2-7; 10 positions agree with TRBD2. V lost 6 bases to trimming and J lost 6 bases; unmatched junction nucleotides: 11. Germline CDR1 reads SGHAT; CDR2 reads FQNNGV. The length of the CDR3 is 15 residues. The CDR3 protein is CASRLSLAGAGEQYF. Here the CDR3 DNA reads TGTGCCAGCAGACTCTCTCTAGCGGGAGCCGGCGAGCAGTACTTC. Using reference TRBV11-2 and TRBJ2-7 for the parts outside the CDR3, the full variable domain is EAGVAQSPRYKIIEKRQSVAFWCNPISGHATLYWYQQILGQGPKLLIQFQNNGVVDDSQLPKDRFSAERLKGVDSTLKIQPAKLEDSAVYLCASRLSLAGAGEQYFGPGTRLTVT.

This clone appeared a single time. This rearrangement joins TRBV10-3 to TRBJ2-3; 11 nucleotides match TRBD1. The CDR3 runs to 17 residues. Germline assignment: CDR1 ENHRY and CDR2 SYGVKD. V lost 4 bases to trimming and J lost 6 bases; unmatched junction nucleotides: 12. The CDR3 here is CAISGKDRGLAGDTQYF. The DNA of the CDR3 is TGTGCCATCAGTGGAAAGGACAGGGGGCTAGCGGGGGATACGCAGTATTTT.